This entry features one T cell receptor beta chain sequence. Here immunoSEQ multiplex PCR was the method, and the copy in TCRdb shows in-frame clones only, minus some. The table lists about 120,000 clones, 90% of them singletons. CDR1 is SGHKS, CDR2 YYEKEE, per germline (reference sequence). The V end was cut by 0 bases, the J end by 4 bases, with 11 bases between. The CDR3 contains 15 residues. This specimen comes from a study of T cell responses to AZD1222 COVID-19 vaccine. The sequence derives from an adult in good health. The sequences come from peripheral blood, collected on day 0 of MenACWY control vaccination. This sequence joins TRBV5-5 and TRBJ1-5; D call uncertain. CDR3 sequence (DNA): TGTGCCAGCAGCTTGGATGTAACCCTGAATCAGCCCCAGCATTTT. Protein sequence: CASSLDVTLNQPQHF.